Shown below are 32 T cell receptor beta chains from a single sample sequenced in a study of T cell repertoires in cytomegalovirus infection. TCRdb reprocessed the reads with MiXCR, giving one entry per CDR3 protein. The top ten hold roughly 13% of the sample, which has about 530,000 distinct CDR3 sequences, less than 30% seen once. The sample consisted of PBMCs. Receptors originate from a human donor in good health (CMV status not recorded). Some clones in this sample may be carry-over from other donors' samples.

The CDR3 region is CSVGGGMNTEAFF. As DNA, the CDR3 is TGCAGCGTTGGTGGCGGGATGAACACTGAAGCTTTCTTT. The chain links TRBV29-1 to TRBJ1-1; D is unclear. The CDR3 runs to 13 residues. From germline, CDR1 is SQVTM and CDR2 ANQGSEA. V was shortened by 4 bases and J by 0 bases, with 9 bases between the two germline ends.

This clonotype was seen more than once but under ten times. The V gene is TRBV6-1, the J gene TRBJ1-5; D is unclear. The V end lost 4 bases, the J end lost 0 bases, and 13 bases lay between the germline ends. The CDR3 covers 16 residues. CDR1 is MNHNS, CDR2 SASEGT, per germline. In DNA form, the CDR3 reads TGTGCCAGCAGTGTTCTCCCCCGGGTTAGCAATCAGCCCCAGCATTTT. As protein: CASSVLPRVSNQPQHF.

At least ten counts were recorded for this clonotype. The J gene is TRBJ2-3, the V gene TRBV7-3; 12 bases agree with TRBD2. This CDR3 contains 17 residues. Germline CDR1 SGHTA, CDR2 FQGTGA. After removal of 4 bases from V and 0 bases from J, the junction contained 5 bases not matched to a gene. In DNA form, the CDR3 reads TGTGCCAGCAGCTCCCCCGGGACTAGCGGGAGCACAGATACGCAGTATTTT. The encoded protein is CASSSPGTSGSTDTQYF.

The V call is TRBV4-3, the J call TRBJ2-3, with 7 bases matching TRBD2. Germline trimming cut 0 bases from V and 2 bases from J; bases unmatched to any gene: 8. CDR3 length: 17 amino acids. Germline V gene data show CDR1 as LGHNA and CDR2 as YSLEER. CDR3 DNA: TGCGCCAGCAGCCAAGATCGTCTAGCGGCTTTCACAGATACGCAGTATTTT. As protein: CASSQDRLAAFTDTQYF.

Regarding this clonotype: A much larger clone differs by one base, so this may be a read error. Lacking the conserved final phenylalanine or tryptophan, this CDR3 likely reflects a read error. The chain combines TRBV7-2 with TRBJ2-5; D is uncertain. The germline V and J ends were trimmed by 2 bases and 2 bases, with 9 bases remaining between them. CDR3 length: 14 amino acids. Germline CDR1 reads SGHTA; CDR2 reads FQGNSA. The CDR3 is CASSLWLKQETQYS. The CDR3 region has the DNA TGTGCCAGCAGCTTATGGCTTAAACAAGAGACCCAGTACTCC.

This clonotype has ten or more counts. CDR3 residues: CASTRRAWENTEAFF. Written as DNA, the CDR3 is TGTGCCAGCACCAGGAGGGCATGGGAGAACACTGAAGCTTTCTTT. J is TRBJ1-1 and V is TRBV12-3 or TRBV12-4; D gene unclear. CDR3 length: 15 amino acids. V was pared by 7 bases and J by 1 base, with 16 bases between.

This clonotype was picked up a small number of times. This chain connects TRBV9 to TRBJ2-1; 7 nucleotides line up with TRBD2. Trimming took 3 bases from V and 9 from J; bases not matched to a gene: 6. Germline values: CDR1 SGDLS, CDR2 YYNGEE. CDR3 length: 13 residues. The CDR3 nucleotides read TGTGCCAGCAGCGCGTCGGGGGGAACTGAGCAGTTCTTC. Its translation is CASSASGGTEQFF.

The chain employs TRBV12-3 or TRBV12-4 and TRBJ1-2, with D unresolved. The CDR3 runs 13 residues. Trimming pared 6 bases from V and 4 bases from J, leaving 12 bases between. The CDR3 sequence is CASSPPGSYGYTF. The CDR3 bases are TGTGCCAGCAGCCCTCCGGGGTCCTATGGCTACACCTTC.

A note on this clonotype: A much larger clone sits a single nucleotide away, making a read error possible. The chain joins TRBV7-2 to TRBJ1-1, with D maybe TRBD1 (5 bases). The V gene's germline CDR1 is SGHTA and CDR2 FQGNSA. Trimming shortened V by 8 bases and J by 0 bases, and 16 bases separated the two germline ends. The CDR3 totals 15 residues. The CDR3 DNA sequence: TGTGCCAGCGACATCAGTGCAGGGCTGAACACTGAAGCTTTCTTT. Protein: CASDISAGLNTEAFF. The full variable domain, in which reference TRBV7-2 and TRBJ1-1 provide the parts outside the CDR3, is GAGVSQSPSNKVTEKGKDVELRCDPISGHTALYWYRQSLGQGLEFLIYFQGNSAPDKSGLPSDRFSAERTGGSVSTLTIQRTQQEDSAVYLCASDISAGLNTEAFFGQGTRLTVV.

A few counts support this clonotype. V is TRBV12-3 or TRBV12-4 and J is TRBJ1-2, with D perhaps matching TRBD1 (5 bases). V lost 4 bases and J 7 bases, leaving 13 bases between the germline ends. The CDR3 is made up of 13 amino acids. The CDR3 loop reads CASSSQGLGGYTF. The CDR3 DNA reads TGTGCCAGCAGTTCTCAGGGTCTCGGTGGCTACACCTTC.

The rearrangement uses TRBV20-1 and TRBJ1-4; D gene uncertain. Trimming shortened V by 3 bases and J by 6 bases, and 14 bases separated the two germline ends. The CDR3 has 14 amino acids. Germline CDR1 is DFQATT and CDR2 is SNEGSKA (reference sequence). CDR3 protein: CSASFMATDEKLFF. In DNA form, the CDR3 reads TGCAGTGCTAGTTTTATGGCCACCGATGAAAAACTGTTTTTT.

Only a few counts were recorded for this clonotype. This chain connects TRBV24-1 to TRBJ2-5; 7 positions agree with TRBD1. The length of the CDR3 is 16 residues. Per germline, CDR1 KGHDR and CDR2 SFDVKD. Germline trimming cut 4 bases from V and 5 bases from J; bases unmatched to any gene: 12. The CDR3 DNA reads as TGTGCCACCAGTGACGCAACAGGGGCATCAAGGGAGACCCAGTACTTC. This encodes CATSDATGASRETQYF.

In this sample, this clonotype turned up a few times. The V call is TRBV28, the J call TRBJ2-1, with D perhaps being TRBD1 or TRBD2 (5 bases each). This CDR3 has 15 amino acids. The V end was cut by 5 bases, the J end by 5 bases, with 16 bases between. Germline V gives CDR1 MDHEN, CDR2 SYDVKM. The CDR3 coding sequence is TGTGCCAGCAGTCCCGGGACCCTGGTTAACAATGAGCAGTTCTTC. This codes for CASSPGTLVNNEQFF.

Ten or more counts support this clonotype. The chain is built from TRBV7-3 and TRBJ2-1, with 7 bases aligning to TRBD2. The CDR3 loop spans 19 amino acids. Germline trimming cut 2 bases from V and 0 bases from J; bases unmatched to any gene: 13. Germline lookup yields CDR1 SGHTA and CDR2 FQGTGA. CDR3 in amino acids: CASSLFPLRETPSYNEQFF. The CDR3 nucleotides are TGTGCCAGCAGCTTATTCCCCTTGCGGGAGACCCCCTCCTACAATGAGCAGTTCTTC.

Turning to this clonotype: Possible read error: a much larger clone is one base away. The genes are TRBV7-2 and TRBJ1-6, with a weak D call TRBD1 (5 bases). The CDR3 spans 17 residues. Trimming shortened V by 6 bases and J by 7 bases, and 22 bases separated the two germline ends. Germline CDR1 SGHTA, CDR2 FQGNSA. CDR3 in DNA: TGTGCCAGCAGATGGGACTTACCGTCAAAGTTGAATTCACCCCTCCACTTT. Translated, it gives CASRWDLPSKLNSPLHF.

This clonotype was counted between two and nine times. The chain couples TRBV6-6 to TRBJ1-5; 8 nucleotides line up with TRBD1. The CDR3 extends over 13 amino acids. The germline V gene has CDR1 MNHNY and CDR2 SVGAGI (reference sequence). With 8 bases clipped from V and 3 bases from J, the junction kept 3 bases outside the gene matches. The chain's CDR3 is CASQDRDNQPQHF. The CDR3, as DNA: TGTGCCAGCCAGGACAGGGACAATCAGCCCCAGCATTTT.

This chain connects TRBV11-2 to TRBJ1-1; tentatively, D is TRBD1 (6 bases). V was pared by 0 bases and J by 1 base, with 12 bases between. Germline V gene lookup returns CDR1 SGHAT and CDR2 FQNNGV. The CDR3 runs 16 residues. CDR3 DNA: TGTGCCAGCAGCTTAGAGGGGGGCAGGGCGAACACTGAAGCTTTCTTT. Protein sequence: CASSLEGGRANTEAFF.

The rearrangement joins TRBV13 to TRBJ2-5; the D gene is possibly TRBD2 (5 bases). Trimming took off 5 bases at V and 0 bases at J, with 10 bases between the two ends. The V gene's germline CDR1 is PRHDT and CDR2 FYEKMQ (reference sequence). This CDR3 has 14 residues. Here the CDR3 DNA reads TGTGCCAGCAGCCCAACTAGGTACCAAGAGACCCAGTACTTC. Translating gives CASSPTRYQETQYF.

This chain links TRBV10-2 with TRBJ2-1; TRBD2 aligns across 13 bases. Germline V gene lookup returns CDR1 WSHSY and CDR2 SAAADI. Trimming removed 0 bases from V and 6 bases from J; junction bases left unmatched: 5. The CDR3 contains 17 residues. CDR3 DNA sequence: TGCGCCAGCAGTGAGTCGACACTAGCGGGAGGGCTCAATGAGCAGTTCTTC. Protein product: CASSESTLAGGLNEQFF.

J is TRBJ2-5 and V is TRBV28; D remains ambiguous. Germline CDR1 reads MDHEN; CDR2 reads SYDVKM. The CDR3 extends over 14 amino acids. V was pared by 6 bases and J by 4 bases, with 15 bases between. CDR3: CASSRWRSTETQYF. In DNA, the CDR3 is TGTGCCAGCAGCAGATGGCGATCGACAGAGACCCAGTACTTC.

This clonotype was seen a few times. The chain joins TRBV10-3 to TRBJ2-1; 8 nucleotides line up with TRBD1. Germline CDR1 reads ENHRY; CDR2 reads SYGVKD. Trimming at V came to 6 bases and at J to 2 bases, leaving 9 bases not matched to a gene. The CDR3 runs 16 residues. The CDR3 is CAISSGQGRAYNEQFF. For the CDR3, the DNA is TGTGCCATCAGCTCCGGACAGGGAAGGGCCTACAATGAGCAGTTCTTC.

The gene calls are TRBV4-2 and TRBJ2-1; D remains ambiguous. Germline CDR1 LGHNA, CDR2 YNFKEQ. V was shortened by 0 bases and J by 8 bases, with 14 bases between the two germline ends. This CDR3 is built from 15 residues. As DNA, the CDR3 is TGTGCCAGCAGCCAAGAAAATCTGGCGTCCCATGAGCAGTTCTTC. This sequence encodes CASSQENLASHEQFF.

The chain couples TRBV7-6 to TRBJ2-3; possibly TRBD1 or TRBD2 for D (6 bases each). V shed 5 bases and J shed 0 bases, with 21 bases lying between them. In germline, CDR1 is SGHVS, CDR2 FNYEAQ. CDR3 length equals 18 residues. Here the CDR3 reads CASSTGLLGGLSTDTQYF. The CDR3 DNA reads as TGTGCCAGCAGCACGGGACTTCTCGGGGGCTTGAGCACAGATACGCAGTATTTT. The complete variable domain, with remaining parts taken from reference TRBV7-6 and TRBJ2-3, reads GAGVSQSPRYKVTKRGQDVALRCDPISGHVSLYWYRQALGQGPEFLTYFNYEAQQDKSGLPNDRFSAERPEGSISTLTIQRTEQRDSAMYRCASSTGLLGGLSTDTQYFGPGTRLTVL.

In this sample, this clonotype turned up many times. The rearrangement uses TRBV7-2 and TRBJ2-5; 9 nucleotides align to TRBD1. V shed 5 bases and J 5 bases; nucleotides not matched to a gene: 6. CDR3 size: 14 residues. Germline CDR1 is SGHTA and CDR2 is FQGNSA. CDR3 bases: TGTGCCAGCAGCAAAGACAGGGGGTGGGAGACCCAGTACTTC. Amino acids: CASSKDRGWETQYF.

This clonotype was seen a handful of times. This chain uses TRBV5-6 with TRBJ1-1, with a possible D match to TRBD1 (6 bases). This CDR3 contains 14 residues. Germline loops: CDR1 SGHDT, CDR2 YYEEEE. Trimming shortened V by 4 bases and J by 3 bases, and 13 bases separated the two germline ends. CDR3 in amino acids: CASSRGGWDTEAFF. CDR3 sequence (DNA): TGTGCCAGCAGCAGAGGGGGTTGGGACACTGAAGCTTTCTTT.

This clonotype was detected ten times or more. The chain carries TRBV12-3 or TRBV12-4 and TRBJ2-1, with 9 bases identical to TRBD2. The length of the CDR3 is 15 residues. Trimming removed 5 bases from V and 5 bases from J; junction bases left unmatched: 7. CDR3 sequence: CASSQIAGVNNEQFF. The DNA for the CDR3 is TGTGCCAGCAGTCAGATAGCGGGAGTAAACAATGAGCAGTTCTTC.

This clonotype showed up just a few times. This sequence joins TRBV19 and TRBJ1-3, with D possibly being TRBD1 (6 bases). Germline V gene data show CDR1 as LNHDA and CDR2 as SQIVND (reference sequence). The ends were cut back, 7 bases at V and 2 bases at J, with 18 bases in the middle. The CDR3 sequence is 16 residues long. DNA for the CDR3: TGTGCCAGTACCACGGGCTTTGGGGGGCCTGGAAACACCATATATTTT. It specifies CASTTGFGGPGNTIYF.

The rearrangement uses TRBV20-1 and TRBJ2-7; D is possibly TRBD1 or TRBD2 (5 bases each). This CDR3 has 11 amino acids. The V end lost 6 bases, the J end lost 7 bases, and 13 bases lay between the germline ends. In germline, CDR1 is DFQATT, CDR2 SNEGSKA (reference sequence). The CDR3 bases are TGCAGTGCCAAAGGGACCACGGAGCAGTACGTC. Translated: CSAKGTTEQYV.

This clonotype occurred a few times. CDR3 loop: CASSYFQNGRVGEQYF. As DNA, the CDR3 is TGTGCCAGCAGTTACTTCCAAAACGGGAGGGTTGGCGAGCAGTACTTC. V gene TRBV6-5 combines with J gene TRBJ2-7, with 8 bases fitting TRBD2. CDR3 length equals 16 residues. The germline CDR1 and CDR2 sequences are MNHEY and SVGAGI. V gave up 1 base and J gave up 6 bases; unmatched junction bases: 11.

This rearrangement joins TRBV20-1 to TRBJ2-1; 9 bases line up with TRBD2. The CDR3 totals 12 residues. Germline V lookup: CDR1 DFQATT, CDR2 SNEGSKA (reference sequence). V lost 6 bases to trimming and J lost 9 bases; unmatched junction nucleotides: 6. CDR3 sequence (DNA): TGCAGTGCAAGCCGACTAGCGGCTGAGCAGTTCTTC. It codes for CSASRLAAEQFF.

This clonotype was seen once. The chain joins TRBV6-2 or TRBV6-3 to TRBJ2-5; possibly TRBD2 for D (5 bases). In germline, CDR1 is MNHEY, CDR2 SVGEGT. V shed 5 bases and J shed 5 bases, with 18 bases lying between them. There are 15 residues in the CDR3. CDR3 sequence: CASSETGLAVETQYF. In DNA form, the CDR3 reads TGTGCCAGCAGTGAGACCGGGCTAGCAGTGGAGACCCAGTACTTC.

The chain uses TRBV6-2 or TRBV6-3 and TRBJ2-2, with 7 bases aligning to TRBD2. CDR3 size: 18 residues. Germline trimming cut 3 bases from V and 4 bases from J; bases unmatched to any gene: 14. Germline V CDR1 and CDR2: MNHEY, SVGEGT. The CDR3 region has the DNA TGTGCCAGCAGTTATGGCCTAGCGGCCATGTGGGGCACCGGGGAGCTGTTTTTT. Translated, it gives CASSYGLAAMWGTGELFF.